The T cell receptor beta chain under discussion was sequenced for a study of response to subunit inactivated influenza vaccine. TCRdb reprocessed the RT-PCR reads via MiXCR and lists one record per CDR3 protein. This sample has roughly 700,000 distinct CDR3 sequences; 11% to 15% occur once, and the top ten carry around 7%. There are a few counts of this clonotype. This CDR3 comprises 15 residues. Per the germline V gene, CDR1 is LGHNA and CDR2 is YSLEER. V dropped 0 bases and J dropped 2 bases, with 10 bases sitting between them. The clonotype originates from a man in his fifties who received an inactivated influenza vaccine. The specimen comprised PBMCs from blood, sampled around two weeks before vaccination. J is TRBJ1-1 and V is TRBV4-3, with unresolved D. The CDR3 loop reads CASSQDSRPNTEAFF. Here the CDR3 DNA reads TGCGCCAGCAGCCAAGATTCCCGACCCAACACTGAAGCTTTCTTT.